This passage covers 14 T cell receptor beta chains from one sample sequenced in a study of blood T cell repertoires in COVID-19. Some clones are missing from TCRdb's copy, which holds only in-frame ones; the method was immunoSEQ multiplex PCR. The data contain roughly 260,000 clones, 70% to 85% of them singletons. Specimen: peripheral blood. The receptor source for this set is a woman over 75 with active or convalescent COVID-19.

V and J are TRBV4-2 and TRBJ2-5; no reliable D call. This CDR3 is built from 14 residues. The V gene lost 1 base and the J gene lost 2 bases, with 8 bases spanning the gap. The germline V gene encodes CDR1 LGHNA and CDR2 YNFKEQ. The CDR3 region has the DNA TGTGCCAGCAGCCAAGCAGTACAACAAGAGACCCAGTACTTC. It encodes CASSQAVQQETQYF.

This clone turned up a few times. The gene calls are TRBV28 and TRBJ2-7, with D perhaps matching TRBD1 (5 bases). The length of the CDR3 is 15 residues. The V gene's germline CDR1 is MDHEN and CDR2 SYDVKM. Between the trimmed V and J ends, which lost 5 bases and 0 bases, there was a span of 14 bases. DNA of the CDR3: TGTGCCAGCAGTACTACAGGACCCTACTCCTACGAGCAGTACTTC. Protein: CASSTTGPYSYEQYF.

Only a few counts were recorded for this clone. CDR3 amino acids: CASSPGPGTMNTEAFF. In DNA, the CDR3 is TGCGCCAGCAGCCCGGGGCCCGGGACAATGAACACTGAAGCTTTCTTT. The chain carries TRBV5-1 and TRBJ1-1; tentatively, D is TRBD1 (6 bases). Per germline, CDR1 SGHRS and CDR2 YFSETQ. V was clipped by 4 bases and J by 0 bases, with 16 bases between them. The CDR3 is 16 amino acids.

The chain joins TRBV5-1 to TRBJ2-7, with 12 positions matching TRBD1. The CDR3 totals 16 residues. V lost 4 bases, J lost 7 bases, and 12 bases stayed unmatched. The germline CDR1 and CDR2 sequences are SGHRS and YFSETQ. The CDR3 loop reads CASSARPGQGAKEQYF. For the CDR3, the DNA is TGCGCCAGCAGCGCTCGGCCGGGACAGGGGGCTAAAGAGCAGTACTTC.

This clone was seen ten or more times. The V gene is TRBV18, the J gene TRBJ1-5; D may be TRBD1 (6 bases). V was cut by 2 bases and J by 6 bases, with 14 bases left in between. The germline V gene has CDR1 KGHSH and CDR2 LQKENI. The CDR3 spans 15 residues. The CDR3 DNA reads TGTGCCAGCTCACCAGGGAAACAGGGTGGTCAGCCCCAGCATTTT. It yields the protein CASSPGKQGGQPQHF.

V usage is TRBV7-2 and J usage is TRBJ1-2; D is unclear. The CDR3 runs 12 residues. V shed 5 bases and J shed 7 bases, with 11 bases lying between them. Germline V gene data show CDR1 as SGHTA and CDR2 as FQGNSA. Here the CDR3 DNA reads TGTGCCAGCAGCCCTTCCCAGGCTGGCTACACCTTC. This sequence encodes CASSPSQAGYTF.

DNA of the CDR3: TGTGCTAGTGGCCCAGGGGGAGCGGCGAATGAGCAGTTCTTC. This sequence encodes CASGPGGAANEQFF. This chain links TRBV12-5 with TRBJ2-1; 7 bases line up with TRBD1. The germline CDR1 and CDR2 sequences are LGHNT and FRNRAP. The CDR3 sequence is 14 residues long. After removal of 6 bases from V and 7 bases from J, the junction contained 9 bases not matched to a gene.

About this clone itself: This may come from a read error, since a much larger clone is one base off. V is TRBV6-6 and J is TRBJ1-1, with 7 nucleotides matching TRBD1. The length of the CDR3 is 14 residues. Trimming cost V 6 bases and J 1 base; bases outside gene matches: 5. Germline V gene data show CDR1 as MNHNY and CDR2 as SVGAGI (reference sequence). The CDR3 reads CASSLTGENTEAFF. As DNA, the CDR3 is TGTGCCAGCAGCTTAACAGGGGAGAACACTGAAGCTTTCTTT.

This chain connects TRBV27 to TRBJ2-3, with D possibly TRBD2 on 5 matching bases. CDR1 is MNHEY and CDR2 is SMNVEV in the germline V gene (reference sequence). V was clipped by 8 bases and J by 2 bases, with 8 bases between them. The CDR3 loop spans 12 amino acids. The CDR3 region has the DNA TGTGCCAGCCGCGGGTACACAGATACGCAGTATTTT. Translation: CASRGYTDTQYF.

This CDR3 is CASSSQGATNEKLFF. DNA for the CDR3: TGTGCCAGCAGCTCACAGGGCGCAACTAATGAAAAACTGTTTTTT. V is TRBV5-6 and J is TRBJ1-4; D is possibly TRBD1 (6 bases). V lost 3 bases and J 0 bases, leaving 9 bases between the germline ends. Germline CDR1 is SGHDT and CDR2 is YYEEEE. The CDR3 contains 15 residues.

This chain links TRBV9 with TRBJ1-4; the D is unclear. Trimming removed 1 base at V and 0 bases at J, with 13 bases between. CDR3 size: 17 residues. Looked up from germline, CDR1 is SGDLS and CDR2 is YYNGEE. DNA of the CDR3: TGTGCCAGCAGCGTAACTCTTGGGCTTGCAACTAATGAAAAACTGTTTTTT. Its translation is CASSVTLGLATNEKLFF.

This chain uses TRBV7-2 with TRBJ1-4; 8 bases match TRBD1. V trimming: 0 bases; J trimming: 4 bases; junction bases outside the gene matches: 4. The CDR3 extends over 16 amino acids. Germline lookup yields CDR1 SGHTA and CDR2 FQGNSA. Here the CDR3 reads CASSLARGLGNEKLFF. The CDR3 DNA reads TGTGCCAGCAGCTTAGCCAGGGGGCTTGGTAATGAAAAACTGTTTTTT.

In DNA, the CDR3 is TGTGCCAGCTGGGTAAGAGGGGCTAGCGGGGGGACCCTCACAGATACGCAGTATTTT. Translating gives CASWVRGASGGTLTDTQYF. V usage is TRBV11-2 and J usage is TRBJ2-3; TRBD2 agrees at 11 bases. The V segment lost 8 bases and the J segment 2 bases; nucleotides outside the gene matches: 18. The CDR3 runs 19 residues. The germline CDR1 and CDR2 sequences are SGHAT and FQNNGV.

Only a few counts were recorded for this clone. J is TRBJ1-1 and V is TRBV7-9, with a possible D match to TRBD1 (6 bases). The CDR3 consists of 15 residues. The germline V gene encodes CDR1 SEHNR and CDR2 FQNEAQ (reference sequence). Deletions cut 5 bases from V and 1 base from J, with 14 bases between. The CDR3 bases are TGTGCCAGCAGCCCGCGGTCCAGGGGGAACACTGAAGCTTTCTTT. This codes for CASSPRSRGNTEAFF.